The rows below give T cell receptor beta chains drawn from one sample of a study of blood T cell repertoires in COVID-19. The protocol was immunoSEQ multiplex PCR, while the TCRdb copy is restricted to in-frame clones and leaves out a portion. The sample records 200,000 to 250,000 clones, around 81% being singletons. Sequences were obtained from peripheral blood. These receptors originate from a woman at least 80 years old with COVID-19, enrolled during active disease. Each CDR3 is given with its conserved first and last residue. The D gene is left open where the match is weak. The size entry is marked missing in some rows and otherwise reads once, few, many or a size class.

CDR3	DNA	D	V	J	size
CASSLATIEQFF	TGTGCCAGCAGCTTGGCGACTATTGAGCAGTTCTTC	.	TRBV7-9	TRBJ2-1	.
CASSYEGGPYEQYF	TGCGCCAGCAGCTATGAAGGTGGGCCCTACGAGCAGTACTTC	.	TRBV5-1	TRBJ2-7	.
CASSSTGGALGAFF	TGTGCCAGCAGCTCGACAGGAGGTGCTTTAGGGGCTTTCTTT	.	TRBV3-1/TRBV3-2	TRBJ1-1	once
CASSSVLGQLNQPQHF	TGTGCCAGCAGTTCCGTTTTGGGACAGCTCAATCAGCCCCAGCATTTT	TRBD1	TRBV7-2	TRBJ1-5	once
CSVQGRTSGSTDTQYF	TGCAGCGTGCAGGGAAGGACTAGCGGGAGCACAGATACGCAGTATTTT	TRBD2	TRBV29-1	TRBJ2-3	few
CASTNRGATNYGYTF	TGTGCCAGTACAAACAGGGGAGCAACTAACTATGGCTACACCTTC	TRBD1	TRBV19	TRBJ1-2	.
CASSRRLAGTNPRQETQYF	TGTGCCAGCAGCCGTAGACTAGCGGGGACCAATCCCCGCCAAGAGACCCAGTACTTC	TRBD2	TRBV5-6	TRBJ2-5	.
CASSLGTGWGGELFF	TGTGCCAGCAGCTTAGGGACAGGGTGGGGCGGGGAGCTGTTTTTT	TRBD1	TRBV7-2	TRBJ2-2	.
CASTLSILAPDRNTGELFF	TGTGCCAGCACCCTTTCAATATTGGCACCTGACAGGAACACCGGGGAGCTGTTTTTT	.	TRBV5-6	TRBJ2-2	.
CASTVGGTAGSSNQPQHF	TGTGCCAGCACCGTGGGCGGGACTGCCGGTTCTAGCAATCAGCCCCAGCATTTT	.	TRBV2	TRBJ1-5	.
CASSRTSELSYEQYF	TGTGCCAGCTCAAGGACTTCCGAACTCTCCTACGAGCAGTACTTC	.	TRBV18	TRBJ2-7	.
CASSLGGGGQETQYF	TGCGCCAGCAGCTTGGGAGGCGGGGGACAAGAGACCCAGTACTTC	TRBD2	TRBV5-1	TRBJ2-5	.
CASSFNEGTEAFF	TGTGCCAGCAGTTTTAATGAGGGCACTGAAGCTTTCTTT	.	TRBV12-3/TRBV12-4	TRBJ1-1	.
CASSRTDYGYTF	TGTGCCAGTAGTAGGACAGACTATGGCTACACCTTC	.	TRBV19	TRBJ1-2	.
CASTETGSGYTF	TGTGCCAGCACGGAGACAGGGTCTGGCTACACCTTC	TRBD1	TRBV7-9	TRBJ1-2	.
CASSPRTGNDLNQPQHF	TGTGCCAGCAGTCCCCGGACAGGGAACGACCTCAATCAGCCCCAGCATTTT	TRBD1	TRBV27	TRBJ1-5	.
CASSRDKGETQYF	TGTGCCAGCAGCCGGGACAAGGGAGAGACCCAGTACTTC	.	TRBV7-9	TRBJ2-5	.
CASLDRGYSTEAFF	TGTGCCAGCTTGGACAGGGGTTATAGCACTGAAGCTTTCTTT	TRBD1	TRBV6-5	TRBJ1-1	.
CASSDPGTTATNEKLFF	TGTGCCAGCAGTGACCCCGGGACAACCGCAACTAATGAAAAACTGTTTTTT	.	TRBV6-1	TRBJ1-4	.
CASSRQGMNTEAFF	TGCGCCAGCAGCCGACAGGGTATGAACACTGAAGCTTTCTTT	TRBD1	TRBV4-1	TRBJ1-1	.
CASSLDSNTEAFF	TGTGCCAGCAGCTTGGACAGCAACACTGAAGCTTTCTTT	.	TRBV7-3	TRBJ1-1	few
CASSLTLTTDIEAFF	TGTGCCAGCTCACTTACACTCACGACAGACATTGAAGCTTTCTTT	.	TRBV18	TRBJ1-1	.
CASSPPRYPNTEAFF	TGTGCCAGCTCACCACCGAGGTATCCGAACACTGAAGCTTTCTTT	.	TRBV18	TRBJ1-1	.
CSVEGTGAFYGYTF	TGCAGCGTTGAGGGGACAGGGGCTTTCTATGGCTACACCTTC	TRBD1	TRBV29-1	TRBJ1-2	.
CASGSEGGTEAFF	TGTGCCAGCGGGTCGGAGGGAGGCACTGAAGCTTTCTTT	.	TRBV11-2	TRBJ1-1	.
CASSPSDRDGYTF	TGTGCCAGCTCACCCTCCGACAGGGATGGCTACACCTTC	TRBD1	TRBV18	TRBJ1-2	.
CASSNGQGSQHF	TGTGCCAGCAGTAACGGACAGGGGTCCCAGCATTTT	TRBD1	TRBV6-5	TRBJ1-5	.
CASRRRANYGYTF	TGTGCCAGCAGGAGGAGAGCAAACTATGGCTACACCTTC	.	TRBV6-5	TRBJ1-2	once
CASSERREGRRFF	TGTGCCAGCAGTGAGAGGCGGGAGGGCCGTCGATTCTTC	TRBD2	TRBV6-4	TRBJ2-1	.
CASSLTGASSGYTF	TGTGCCAGCAGCCTGACAGGGGCGTCCTCTGGCTACACCTTC	TRBD1	TRBV27	TRBJ1-2	.
CASSDRAGRLNQPQHF	TGTGCCAGCAGTGACAGGGCGGGACGCCTCAATCAGCCCCAGCATTTT	.	TRBV6-4	TRBJ1-5	.
CAWRRGQLNTEAFF	TGTGCCTGGAGGCGAGGACAGCTGAACACTGAAGCTTTCTTT	.	TRBV30	TRBJ1-1	.
CASSERTANTGELFF	TGCGCCAGCAGTGAGCGAACAGCTAACACCGGGGAGCTGTTTTTT	.	TRBV10-1	TRBJ2-2	.
CARTNVFGLAGFETQYF	TGTGCCAGAACAAATGTTTTCGGACTAGCGGGTTTCGAGACCCAGTACTTC	TRBD2	TRBV19	TRBJ2-5	.
CASSVASGQVYEQYF	TGTGCCAGCAGCGTTGCCTCGGGACAGGTATACGAGCAGTACTTC	TRBD1	TRBV7-9	TRBJ2-7	.
CASSVGTGTEAFF	TGCGCCAGCAGTGTGGGGACAGGGACTGAAGCTTTCTTT	TRBD1	TRBV10-2	TRBJ1-1	once
CASSLLGGTGGFYTF	TGTGCCAGCAGTTTATTGGGTGGGACAGGGGGCTTCTACACCTTC	TRBD1	TRBV27	TRBJ1-2	few
CASSFGGVNQPQHF	TGTGCCAGCAGCTTCGGGGGGGTCAATCAGCCCCAGCATTTT	.	TRBV5-4	TRBJ1-5	.
CATSDPRGLNTEAFF	TGTGCCACCAGTGACCCCCGAGGCCTGAACACTGAAGCTTTCTTT	.	TRBV24-1	TRBJ1-1	.
CASSIRGTQPQHF	TGTGCCAGTAGTATTCGGGGGACCCAGCCCCAGCATTTT	.	TRBV19	TRBJ1-5	.
CASSSRYEQYF	TGCGCCAGCAGCTCCCGCTACGAGCAGTACTTC	.	TRBV5-1	TRBJ2-7	.
CASSLVASGIYEQFF	TGTGCCAGCAGCTTAGTAGCTAGCGGGATCTATGAGCAGTTCTTC	TRBD2	TRBV7-3	TRBJ2-1	.
CASSSKAGLGYTF	TGTGCCAGCAGCTCCAAGGCAGGGCTTGGCTACACCTTC	.	TRBV5-4	TRBJ1-2	.
CATDRFSSGANVLTF	TGTGCCACAGACAGGTTTTCCTCTGGGGCCAACGTCCTGACTTTC	.	TRBV6-5	TRBJ2-6	.
CARSLKEGTYEQYF	TGTGCCAGAAGCTTGAAGGAGGGGACCTACGAGCAGTACTTC	.	TRBV5-3	TRBJ2-7	once
CASSYGLKNGIQYF	TGTGCCAGCAGTTACGGACTCAAGAATGGCATTCAGTACTTC	.	TRBV6-2/TRBV6-3	TRBJ2-4	.
CASSSGDTQYF	TGTGCCAGCAGTTCCGGAGATACGCAGTATTTT	.	TRBV6-6	TRBJ2-3	.
CASSASGGARDTQYF	TGTGCCAGCAGTGCTAGCGGGGGGGCAAGAGATACGCAGTATTTT	TRBD2	TRBV2	TRBJ2-3	.